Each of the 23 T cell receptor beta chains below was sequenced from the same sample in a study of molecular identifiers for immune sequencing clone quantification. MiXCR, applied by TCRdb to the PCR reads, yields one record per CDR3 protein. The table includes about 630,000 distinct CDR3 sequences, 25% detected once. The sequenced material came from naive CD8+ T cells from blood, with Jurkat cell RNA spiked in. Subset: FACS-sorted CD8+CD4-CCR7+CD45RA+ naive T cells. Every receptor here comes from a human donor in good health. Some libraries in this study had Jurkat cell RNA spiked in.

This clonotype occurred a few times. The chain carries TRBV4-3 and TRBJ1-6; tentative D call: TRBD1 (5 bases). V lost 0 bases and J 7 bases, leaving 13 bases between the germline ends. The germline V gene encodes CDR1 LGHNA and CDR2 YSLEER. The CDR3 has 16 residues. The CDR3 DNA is TGCGCCAGCAGCCAAGACAGGGAATTGTACAATTCACCCCTCCACTTT. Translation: CASSQDRELYNSPLHF.

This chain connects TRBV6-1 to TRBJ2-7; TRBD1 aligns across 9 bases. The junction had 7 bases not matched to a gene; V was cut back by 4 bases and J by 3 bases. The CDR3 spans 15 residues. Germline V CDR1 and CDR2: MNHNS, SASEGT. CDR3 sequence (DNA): TGTGCCAGCAGTGGACCGGGACAGGGAGTCTACGAGCAGTACTTC. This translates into CASSGPGQGVYEQYF.

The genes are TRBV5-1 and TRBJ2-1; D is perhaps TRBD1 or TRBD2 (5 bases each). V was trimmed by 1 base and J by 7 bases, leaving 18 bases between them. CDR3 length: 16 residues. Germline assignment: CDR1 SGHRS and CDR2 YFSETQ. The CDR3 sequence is CASSLSSGPAVNEQFF. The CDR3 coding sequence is TGCGCCAGCAGCTTGTCCTCGGGACCGGCGGTGAATGAGCAGTTCTTC.

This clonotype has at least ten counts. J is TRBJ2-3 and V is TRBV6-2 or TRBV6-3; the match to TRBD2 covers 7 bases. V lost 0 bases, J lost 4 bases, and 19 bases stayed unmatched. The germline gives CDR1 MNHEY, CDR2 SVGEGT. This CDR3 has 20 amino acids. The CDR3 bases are TGTGCCAGCAGTTACTCGATATACGGTACTCGGCGGGAGTTTGCAGATACGCAGTATTTT. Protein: CASSYSIYGTRREFADTQYF.

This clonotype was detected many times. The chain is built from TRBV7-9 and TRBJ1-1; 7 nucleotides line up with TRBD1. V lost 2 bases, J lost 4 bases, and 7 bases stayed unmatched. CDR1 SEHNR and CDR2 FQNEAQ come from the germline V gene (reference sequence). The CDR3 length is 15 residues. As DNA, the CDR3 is TGTGCCAGCAGCTTAACAGGGGCAAGTGGCACTGAAGCTTTCTTT. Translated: CASSLTGASGTEAFF.

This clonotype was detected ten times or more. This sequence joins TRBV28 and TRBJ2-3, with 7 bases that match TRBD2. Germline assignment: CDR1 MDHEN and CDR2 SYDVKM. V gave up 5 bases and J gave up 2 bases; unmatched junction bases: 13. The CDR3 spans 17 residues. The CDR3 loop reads CASSPAPALADTDTQYF. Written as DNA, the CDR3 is TGTGCCAGCAGTCCAGCACCAGCCCTAGCGGACACAGATACGCAGTATTTT.

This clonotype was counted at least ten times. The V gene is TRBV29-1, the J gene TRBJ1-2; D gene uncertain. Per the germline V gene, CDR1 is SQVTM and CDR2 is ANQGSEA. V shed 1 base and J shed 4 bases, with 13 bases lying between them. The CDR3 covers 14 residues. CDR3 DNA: TGCAGCGTTGAAGTAATCAGTTTGGTCTATGGCTACACCTTC. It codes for CSVEVISLVYGYTF.

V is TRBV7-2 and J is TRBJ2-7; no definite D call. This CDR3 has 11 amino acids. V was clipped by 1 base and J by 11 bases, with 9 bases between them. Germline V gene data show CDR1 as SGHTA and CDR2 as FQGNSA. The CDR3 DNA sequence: TGTGCCAGCAGCTTAGGCACTGCCAAGTACTTC. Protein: CASSLGTAKYF.

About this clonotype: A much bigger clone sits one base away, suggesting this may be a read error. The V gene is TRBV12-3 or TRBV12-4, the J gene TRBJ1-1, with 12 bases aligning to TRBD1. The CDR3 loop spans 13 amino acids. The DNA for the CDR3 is TGTGTCAGCAGTATTGGGACAGGGGGCCAAGCTTTCTTT. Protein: CVSSIGTGGQAFF.

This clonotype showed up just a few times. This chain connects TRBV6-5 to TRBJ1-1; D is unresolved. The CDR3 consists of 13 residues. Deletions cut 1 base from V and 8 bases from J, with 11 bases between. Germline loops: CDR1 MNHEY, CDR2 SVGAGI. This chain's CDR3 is CASSYWAEDEAFF. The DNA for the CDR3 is TGTGCCAGCAGTTACTGGGCGGAGGACGAAGCTTTCTTT.

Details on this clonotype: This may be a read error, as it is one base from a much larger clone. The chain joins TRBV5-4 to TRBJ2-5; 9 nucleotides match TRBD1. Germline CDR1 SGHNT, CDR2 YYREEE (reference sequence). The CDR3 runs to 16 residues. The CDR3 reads CVSSSSPGTGQETQYF. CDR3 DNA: TGTGTCAGCAGCTCCTCCCCCGGGACAGGGCAAGAGACCCAGTACTTC.

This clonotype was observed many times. CDR3 nucleotides: TGTGCCAGCAGCTCACCGGGACAGCCAAACACTAACTATGGCTACACCTTC. Translated, it gives CASSSPGQPNTNYGYTF. V and J are TRBV5-4 and TRBJ1-2; 7 bases match TRBD1. V was pared by 3 bases and J by 0 bases, with 11 bases of the junction left unmatched. CDR1 is SGHNT, CDR2 YYREEE, per germline (reference sequence). This CDR3 is 17 amino acids long.

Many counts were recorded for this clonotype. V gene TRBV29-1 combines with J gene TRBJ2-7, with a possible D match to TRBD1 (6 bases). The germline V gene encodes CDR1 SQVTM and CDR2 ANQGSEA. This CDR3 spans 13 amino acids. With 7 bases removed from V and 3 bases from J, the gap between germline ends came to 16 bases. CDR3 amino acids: CSARTQTGYEQYF. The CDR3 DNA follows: TGCAGCGCCCGAACCCAGACAGGCTACGAGCAGTACTTC.

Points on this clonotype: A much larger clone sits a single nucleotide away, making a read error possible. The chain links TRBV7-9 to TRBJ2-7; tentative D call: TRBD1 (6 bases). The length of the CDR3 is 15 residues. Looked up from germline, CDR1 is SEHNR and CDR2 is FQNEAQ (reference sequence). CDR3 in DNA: TGTGCCCGCAGCGCCAGGGGACCGAGCTCCTACGAGCAGTACTTC. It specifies CARSARGPSSYEQYF.

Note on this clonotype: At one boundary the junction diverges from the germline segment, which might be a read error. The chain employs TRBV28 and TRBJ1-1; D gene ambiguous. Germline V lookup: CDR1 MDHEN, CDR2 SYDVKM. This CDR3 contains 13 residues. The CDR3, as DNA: TGTGCCAGCAGTTTAGCTGGGAACACTGAAGCTCTCTTT. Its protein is CASSLAGNTEALF.

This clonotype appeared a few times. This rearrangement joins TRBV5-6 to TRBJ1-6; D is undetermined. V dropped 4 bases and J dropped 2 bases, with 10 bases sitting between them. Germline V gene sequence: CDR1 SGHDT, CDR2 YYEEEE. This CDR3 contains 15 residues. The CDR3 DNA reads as TGTGCCAGCAGCCTAGGGCGGGCCTATAATTCACCCCTCCACTTT. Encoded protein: CASSLGRAYNSPLHF.

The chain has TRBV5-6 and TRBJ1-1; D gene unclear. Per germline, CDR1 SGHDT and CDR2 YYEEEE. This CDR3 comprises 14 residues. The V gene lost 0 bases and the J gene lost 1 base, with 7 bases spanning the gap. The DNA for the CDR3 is TGTGCCAGCAGCTTGGGAGCCCGGAACACTGAAGCTTTCTTT. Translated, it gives CASSLGARNTEAFF.

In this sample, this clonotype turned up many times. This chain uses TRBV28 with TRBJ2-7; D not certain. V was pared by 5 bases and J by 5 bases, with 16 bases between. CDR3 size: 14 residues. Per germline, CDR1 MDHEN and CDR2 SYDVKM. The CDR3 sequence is CASSPLQEVDEQYF. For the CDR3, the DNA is TGTGCCAGCAGTCCCCTTCAAGAAGTCGACGAGCAGTACTTC.

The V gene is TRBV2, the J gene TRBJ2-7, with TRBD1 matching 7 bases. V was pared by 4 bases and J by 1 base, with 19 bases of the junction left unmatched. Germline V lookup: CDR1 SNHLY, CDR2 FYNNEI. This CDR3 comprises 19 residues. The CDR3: CASSGYSNDRVMRSYEQYF. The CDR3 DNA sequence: TGTGCCAGCAGTGGCTACTCGAATGACAGGGTCATGAGGTCCTACGAGCAGTACTTC.

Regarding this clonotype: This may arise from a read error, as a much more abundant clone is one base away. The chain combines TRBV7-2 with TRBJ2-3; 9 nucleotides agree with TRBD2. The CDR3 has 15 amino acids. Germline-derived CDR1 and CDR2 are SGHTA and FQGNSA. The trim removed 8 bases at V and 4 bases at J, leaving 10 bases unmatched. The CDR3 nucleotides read TGTGCCAGCGCGGGGCTAGCGGGGTTCCCAGATACGCAGTATTTT. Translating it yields CASAGLAGFPDTQYF.

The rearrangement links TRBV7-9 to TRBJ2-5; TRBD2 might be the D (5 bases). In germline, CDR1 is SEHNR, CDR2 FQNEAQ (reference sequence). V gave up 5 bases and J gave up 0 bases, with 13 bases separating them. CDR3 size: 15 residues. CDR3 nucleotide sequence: TGTGCCAGCAGCCCCCCGGGGAGACACCAAGAGACCCAGTACTTC. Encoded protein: CASSPPGRHQETQYF.

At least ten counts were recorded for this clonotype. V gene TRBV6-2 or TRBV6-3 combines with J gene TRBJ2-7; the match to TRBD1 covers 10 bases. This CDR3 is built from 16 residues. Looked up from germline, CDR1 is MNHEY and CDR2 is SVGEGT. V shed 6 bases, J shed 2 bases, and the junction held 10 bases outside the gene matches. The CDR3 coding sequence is TGTGCCAGCAGACCCGTGACAGGGGGCTTTACCTACGAGCAGTACTTC. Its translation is CASRPVTGGFTYEQYF.

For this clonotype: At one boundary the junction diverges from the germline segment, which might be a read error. CDR3 sequence: CASSVEWSDTLYF. The CDR3 nucleotides read TGTGCCAGCAGCGTAGAGTGGTCAGATACGCTGTATTTT. The J gene is TRBJ2-3, the V gene TRBV9; D gene unclear. Germline-derived CDR1 and CDR2 are SGDLS and YYNGEE. The CDR3 is 13 amino acids.